A selection of T cell receptor beta chains follows, all from one sample in a study of technical replicates of blood from a few donors. Repertoires were generated with immunoSEQ multiplex PCR, while TCRdb's copy carries only in-frame clones and drops some. The sample lists about 93,000 clones, around 95% seen once, with about 0.25% in the top ten. Sequencing used T cells isolated from PBMCs. All receptors derive from a human donor in good health. The CDR3 runs from the conserved cysteine through the conserved F or W. A D gene is named only where the DNA matches it firmly. Clone size is not always given. Where it is, it says once, few, many or a class for expanded clones.

size	D	V	J	DNA	CDR3
-	TRBD2	TRBV23-1	TRBJ2-3	TGCGCCAGCAGTCAATTCCCCGAACATGGGACTAGCGCGAAAGATACGCAGTATTTT	CASSQFPEHGTSAKDTQYF
once	-	TRBV5-6	TRBJ2-7	TGTGCCAGCAGCCGTTTAGGACAGCGAGGGACCGACGAGCAGTACTTC	CASSRLGQRGTDEQYF
-	-	TRBV9	TRBJ2-7	TGTGCCAGCAGCAGAGGAGACTACGAGCAGTACTTC	CASSRGDYEQYF
-	TRBD2	TRBV18	TRBJ2-7	TGTGCCAGCTCACCACCCTCTAGCGGGGGGGTTAGCGAGCAGTACTTC	CASSPPSSGGVSEQYF
-	TRBD2	TRBV5-1	TRBJ2-3	TGCGCCAGCAGCTTCACTAGCGGGGGGCCCACAGATACGCAGTATTTT	CASSFTSGGPTDTQYF
-	-	TRBV5-1	TRBJ1-6	TGCGCCAGCAGGGACTTCACCGGGACCTATAATTCACCCCTCCACTTT	CASRDFTGTYNSPLHF
-	TRBD1	TRBV27	TRBJ1-2	TGTGCCAGCAGTTTAAGGGACAGGGGGGGGTACACCTTC	CASSLRDRGGYTF
-	TRBD2	TRBV2	TRBJ2-1	TGTGCCAGCAGTGATCTTGCGGGAGCTGGGTGGTATGAGCAGTTCTTC	CASSDLAGAGWYEQFF
once	TRBD2	TRBV6-6	TRBJ2-1	TGTGCCAGCAGACTACGACTAGCGGGAGGGGATAATGAGCAGTTCTTC	CASRLRLAGGDNEQFF
once	-	TRBV4-1	TRBJ2-3	TGCGCCAGCAGCGGGCCCTCAGATACGCAGTATTTT	CASSGPSDTQYF
-	TRBD2	TRBV9	TRBJ2-1	TGTGCCAGCAGCGCAACCGGGGGGGCTGCAACCTACAATGAGCAGTTCTTC	CASSATGGAATYNEQFF
-	-	TRBV19	TRBJ2-7	TGTGCCAGTAGTTCAGCGGATACTATCGAGCAGTACTTC	CASSSADTIEQYF
-	TRBD2	TRBV6-5	TRBJ2-1	TGTGCCAGCAGTTACGGGAGGGCGGGGTACAATGAGCAGTTCTTC	CASSYGRAGYNEQFF
-	-	TRBV27	TRBJ2-7	TGTGCCAGCAGTTGGGACTCCTTGGGCTACGAGCAGTACTTC	CASSWDSLGYEQYF
-	TRBD1	TRBV7-9	TRBJ2-3	TGTGCCAGCAGCTTGGACAGGGTTAGCACAGATACGCAGTATTTT	CASSLDRVSTDTQYF
-	-	TRBV19	TRBJ2-5	TGTGCCAGTAGTATCCGTCAAGAGACCCAGTACTTC	CASSIRQETQYF
-	TRBD1	TRBV19	TRBJ2-1	TGTGCCAGTACCACGCAGGGGGAAGGTGAGCAGTTCTTC	CASTTQGEGEQFF
-	TRBD1	TRBV6-1	TRBJ1-5	TGTGCCAGCAGTCCACCGACAGGGTGGCTTCAGCCCCAGCATTTT	CASSPPTGWLQPQHF